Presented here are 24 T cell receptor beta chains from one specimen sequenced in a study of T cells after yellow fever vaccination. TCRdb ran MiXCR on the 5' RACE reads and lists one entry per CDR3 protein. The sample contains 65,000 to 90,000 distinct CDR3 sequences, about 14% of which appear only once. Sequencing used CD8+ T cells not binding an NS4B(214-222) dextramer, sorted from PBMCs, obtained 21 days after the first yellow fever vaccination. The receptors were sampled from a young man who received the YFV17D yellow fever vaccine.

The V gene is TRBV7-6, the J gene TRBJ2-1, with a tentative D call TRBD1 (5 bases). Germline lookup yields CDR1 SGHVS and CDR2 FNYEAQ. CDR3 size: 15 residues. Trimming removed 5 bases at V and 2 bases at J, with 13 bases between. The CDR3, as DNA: TGTGCCAGCAGCCCGGACCCAGGGCCCTACAATGAGCAGTTCTTC. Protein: CASSPDPGPYNEQFF.

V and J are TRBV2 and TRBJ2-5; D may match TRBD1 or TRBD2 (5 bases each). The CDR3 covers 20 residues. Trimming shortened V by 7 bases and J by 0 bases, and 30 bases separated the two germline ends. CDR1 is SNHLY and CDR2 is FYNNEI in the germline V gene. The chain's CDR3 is CASIGAKYPGAGFYQETQYF. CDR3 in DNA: TGTGCCAGCATCGGGGCCAAATACCCCGGGGCCGGGTTCTACCAAGAGACCCAGTACTTC.

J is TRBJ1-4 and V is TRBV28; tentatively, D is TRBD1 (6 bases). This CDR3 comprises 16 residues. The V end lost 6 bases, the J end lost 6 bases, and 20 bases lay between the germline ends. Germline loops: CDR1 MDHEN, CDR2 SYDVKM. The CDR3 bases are TGTGCCAGCAGCTCCAGGGGAGGAGGAGGAGATGAAAAACTGTTTTTT. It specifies CASSSRGGGGDEKLFF.

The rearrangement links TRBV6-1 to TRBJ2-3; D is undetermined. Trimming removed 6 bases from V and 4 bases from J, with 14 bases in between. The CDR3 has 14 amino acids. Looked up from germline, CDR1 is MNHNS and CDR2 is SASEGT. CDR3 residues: CASSWTGAADTQYF. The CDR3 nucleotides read TGTGCCAGCAGCTGGACCGGCGCTGCAGATACGCAGTATTTT.

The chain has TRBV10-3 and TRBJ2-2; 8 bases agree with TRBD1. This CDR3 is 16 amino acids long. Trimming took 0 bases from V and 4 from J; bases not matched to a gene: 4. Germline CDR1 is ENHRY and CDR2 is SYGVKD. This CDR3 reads CAISESPGGLTGELFF. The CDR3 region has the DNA TGTGCCATCAGTGAGTCGCCAGGGGGCCTCACCGGGGAGCTGTTTTTT.

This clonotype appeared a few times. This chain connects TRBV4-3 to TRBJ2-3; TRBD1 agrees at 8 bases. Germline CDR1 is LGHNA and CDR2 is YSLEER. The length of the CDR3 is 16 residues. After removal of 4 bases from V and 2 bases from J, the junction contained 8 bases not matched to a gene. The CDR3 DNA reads TGCGCCAGCAGCCTTCGGGACAGGATATCCACAGATACGCAGTATTTT. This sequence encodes CASSLRDRISTDTQYF.

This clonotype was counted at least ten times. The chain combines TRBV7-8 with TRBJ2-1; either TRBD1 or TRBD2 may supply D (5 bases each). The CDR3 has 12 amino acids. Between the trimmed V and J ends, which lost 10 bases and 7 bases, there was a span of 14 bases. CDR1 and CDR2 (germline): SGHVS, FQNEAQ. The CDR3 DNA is TGTGCCACTGGGATGTGGGGGAATGAGCAGTTCTTC. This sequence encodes CATGMWGNEQFF.

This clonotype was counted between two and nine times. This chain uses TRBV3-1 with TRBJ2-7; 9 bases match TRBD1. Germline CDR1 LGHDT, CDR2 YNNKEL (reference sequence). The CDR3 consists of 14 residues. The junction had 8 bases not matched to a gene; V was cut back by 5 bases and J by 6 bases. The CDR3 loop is CASSTGQGIVEQYV. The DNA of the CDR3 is TGTGCCAGCAGCACCGGACAGGGGATCGTCGAGCAGTACGTC.

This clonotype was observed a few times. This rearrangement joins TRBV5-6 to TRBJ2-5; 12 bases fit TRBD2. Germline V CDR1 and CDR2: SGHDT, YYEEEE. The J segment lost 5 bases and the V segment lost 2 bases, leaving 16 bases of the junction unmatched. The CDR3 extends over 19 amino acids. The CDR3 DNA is TGTGCCAGCAGCTTCCGGAAAAGCCTCCGACTAGCGGGGGAGGAGACCCAGTACTTC. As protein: CASSFRKSLRLAGEETQYF.

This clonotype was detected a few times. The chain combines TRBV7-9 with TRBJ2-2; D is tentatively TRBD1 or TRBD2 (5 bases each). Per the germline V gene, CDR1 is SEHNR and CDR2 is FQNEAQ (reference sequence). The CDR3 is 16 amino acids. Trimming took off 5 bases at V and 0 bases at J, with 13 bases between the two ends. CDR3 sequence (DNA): TGTGCCAGCAGCCGGGGCCCTTTTACGAACACCGGGGAGCTGTTTTTT. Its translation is CASSRGPFTNTGELFF. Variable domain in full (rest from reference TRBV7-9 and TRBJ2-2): DTGVSQNPRHKITKRGQNVTFRCDPISEHNRLYWYRQTLGQGPEFLTYFQNEAQLEKSRLLSDRFSAERPKGSFSTLEIQRTEQGDSAMYLCASSRGPFTNTGELFFGEGSRLTVL.

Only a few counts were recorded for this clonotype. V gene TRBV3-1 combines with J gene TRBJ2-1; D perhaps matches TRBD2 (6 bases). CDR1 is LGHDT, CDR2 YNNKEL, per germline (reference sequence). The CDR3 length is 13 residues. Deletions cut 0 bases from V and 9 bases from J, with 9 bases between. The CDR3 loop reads CASSQDVGSEQFF. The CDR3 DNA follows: TGTGCCAGCAGCCAAGATGTCGGGAGTGAGCAGTTCTTC.

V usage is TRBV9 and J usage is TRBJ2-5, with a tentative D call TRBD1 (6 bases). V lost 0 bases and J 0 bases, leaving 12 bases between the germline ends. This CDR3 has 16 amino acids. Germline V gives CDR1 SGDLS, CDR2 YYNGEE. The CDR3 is CASSVDGGGHQETQYF. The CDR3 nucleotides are TGTGCCAGCAGCGTAGATGGTGGGGGCCACCAAGAGACCCAGTACTTC.

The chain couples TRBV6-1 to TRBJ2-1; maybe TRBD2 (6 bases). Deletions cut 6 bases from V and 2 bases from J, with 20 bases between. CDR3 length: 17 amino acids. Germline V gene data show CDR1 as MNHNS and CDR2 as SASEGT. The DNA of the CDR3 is TGTGCCAGCAGCGCCCTTGGAGGGCCATTTGCCTACAATGAGCAGTTCTTC. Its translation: CASSALGGPFAYNEQFF.

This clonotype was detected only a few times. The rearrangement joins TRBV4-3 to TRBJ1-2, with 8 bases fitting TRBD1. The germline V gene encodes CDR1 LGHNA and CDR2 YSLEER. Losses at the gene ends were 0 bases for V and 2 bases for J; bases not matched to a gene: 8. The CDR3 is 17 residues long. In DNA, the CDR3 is TGCGCCAGCAGCCAAGATTGGACTCGGACAGGGAACTATGGCTACACCTTC. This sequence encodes CASSQDWTRTGNYGYTF.

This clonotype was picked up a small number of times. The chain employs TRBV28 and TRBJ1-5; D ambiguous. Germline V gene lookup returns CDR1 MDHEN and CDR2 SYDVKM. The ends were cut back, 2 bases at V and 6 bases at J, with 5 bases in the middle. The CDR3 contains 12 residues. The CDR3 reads CASSLDGQPQHF. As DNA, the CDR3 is TGTGCCAGCAGTTTAGACGGTCAGCCCCAGCATTTT.

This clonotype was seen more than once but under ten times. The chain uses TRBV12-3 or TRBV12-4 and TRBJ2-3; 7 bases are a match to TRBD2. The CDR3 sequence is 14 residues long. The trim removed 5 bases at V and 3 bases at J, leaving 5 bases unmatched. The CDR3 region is CASSGGGWTDTQYF. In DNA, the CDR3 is TGTGCCAGCAGTGGGGGGGGGTGGACAGATACGCAGTATTTT.

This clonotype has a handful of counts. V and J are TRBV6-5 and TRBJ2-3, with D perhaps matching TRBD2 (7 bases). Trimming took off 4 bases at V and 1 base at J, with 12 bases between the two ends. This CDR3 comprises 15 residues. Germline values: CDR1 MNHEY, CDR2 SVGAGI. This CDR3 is CASSLGGRGTDTQYF. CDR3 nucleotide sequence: TGTGCCAGCAGTTTGGGGGGGCGTGGCACAGATACGCAGTATTTT.

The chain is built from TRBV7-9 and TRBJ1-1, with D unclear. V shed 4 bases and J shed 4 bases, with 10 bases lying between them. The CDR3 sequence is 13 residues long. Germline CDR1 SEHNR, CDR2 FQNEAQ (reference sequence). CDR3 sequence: CASSSTTGTEAFF. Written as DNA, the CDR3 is TGTGCCAGCAGCTCCACCACGGGCACTGAAGCTTTCTTT.

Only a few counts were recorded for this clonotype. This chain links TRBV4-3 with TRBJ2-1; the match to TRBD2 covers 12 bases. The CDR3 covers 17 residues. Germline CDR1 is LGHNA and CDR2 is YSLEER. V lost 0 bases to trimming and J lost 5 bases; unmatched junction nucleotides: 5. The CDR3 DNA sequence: TGCGCCAGCAGCCAAGAATTCCTAGCGGGGGGGCACAATGAGCAGTTCTTC. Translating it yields CASSQEFLAGGHNEQFF.

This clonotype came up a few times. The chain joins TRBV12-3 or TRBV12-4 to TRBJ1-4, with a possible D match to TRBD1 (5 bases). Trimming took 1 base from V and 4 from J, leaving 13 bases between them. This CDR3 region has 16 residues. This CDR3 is CASSLELDSFNEKLFF. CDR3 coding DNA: TGTGCCAGCAGTTTAGAACTTGACAGTTTTAATGAAAAACTGTTTTTT.

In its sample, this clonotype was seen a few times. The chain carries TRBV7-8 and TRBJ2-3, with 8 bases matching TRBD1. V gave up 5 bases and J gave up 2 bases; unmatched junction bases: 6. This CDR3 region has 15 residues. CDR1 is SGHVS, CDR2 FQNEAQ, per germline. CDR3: CASSLGQATTDTQYF. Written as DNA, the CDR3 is TGTGCCAGCAGCCTGGGACAGGCGACCACAGATACGCAGTATTTT.

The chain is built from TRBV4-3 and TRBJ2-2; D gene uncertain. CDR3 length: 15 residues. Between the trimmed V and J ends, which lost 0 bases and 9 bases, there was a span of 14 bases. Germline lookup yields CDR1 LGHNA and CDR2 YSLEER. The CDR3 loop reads CASSQDQVGRRELFF. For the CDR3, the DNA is TGCGCCAGCAGCCAAGATCAAGTAGGTCGCAGGGAGCTGTTTTTT.

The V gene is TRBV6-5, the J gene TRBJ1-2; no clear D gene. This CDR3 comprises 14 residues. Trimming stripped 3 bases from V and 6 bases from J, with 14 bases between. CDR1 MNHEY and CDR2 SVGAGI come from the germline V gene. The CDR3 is CASSYAPLSDGYTF. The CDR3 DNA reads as TGTGCCAGCAGTTATGCCCCGTTGTCAGATGGCTACACCTTC.

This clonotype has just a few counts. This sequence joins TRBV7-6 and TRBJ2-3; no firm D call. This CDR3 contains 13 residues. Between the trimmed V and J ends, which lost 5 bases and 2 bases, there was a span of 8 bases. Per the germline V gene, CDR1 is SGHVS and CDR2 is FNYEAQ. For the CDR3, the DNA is TGTGCCAGCAGCCTCGCTTCCACAGATACGCAGTATTTT. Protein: CASSLASTDTQYF.